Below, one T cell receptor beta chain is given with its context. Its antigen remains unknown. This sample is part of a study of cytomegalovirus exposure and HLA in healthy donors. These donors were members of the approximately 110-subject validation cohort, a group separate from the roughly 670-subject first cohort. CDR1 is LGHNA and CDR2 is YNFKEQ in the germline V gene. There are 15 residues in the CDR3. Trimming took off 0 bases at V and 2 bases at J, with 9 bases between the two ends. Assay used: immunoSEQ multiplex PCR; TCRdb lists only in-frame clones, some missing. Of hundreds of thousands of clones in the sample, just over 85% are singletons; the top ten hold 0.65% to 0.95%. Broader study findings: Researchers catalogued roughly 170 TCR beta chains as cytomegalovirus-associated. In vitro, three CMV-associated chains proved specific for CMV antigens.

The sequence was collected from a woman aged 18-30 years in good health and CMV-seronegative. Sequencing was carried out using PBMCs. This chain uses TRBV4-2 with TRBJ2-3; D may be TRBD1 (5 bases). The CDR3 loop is CASSQDRGSTDTQYF. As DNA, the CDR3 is TGTGCCAGCAGCCAAGATAGGGGCTCCACAGATACGCAGTATTTT.